The rows below give T cell receptor beta chains drawn from one sample of a study of patients and donors after allogeneic stem cell transplantation. One entry per CDR3 protein results from TCRdb running MiXCR on the RT-PCR reads. The sample carries about 90,000 distinct CDR3 sequences, roughly 48% recorded once. The sample was blood, either unsorted or a sorted T cell fraction (not recorded which). These TCRs come from a human donor who was either an allogeneic HSCT recipient or a stem cell or donor lymphocyte infusion donor (not recorded which). It is not recorded whose cells these are; they may come from a transplant donor. The CDR3 runs from the conserved cysteine through the conserved F or W. D genes are given only for firm matches. Clone size, where shown, is once, few, many, or a class for clones that have expanded.

CDR3nt | CDR3aa | d_gene | v_gene | abundance | j_gene
TGCAGTGCTAGCCGGGACACCGCCTATGAAGCTTTCTTT | CSASRDTAYEAFF | NA | TRBV20-1 | NA | TRBJ1-1
TGTGCCAGCCTACCGTGGCCGAACACTGAAGCTTTCTTT | CASLPWPNTEAFF | NA | TRBV28 | few | TRBJ1-1
TGCAGCGTTGAAACAGGGGAGAGTACTGAAGCTTTCTTT | CSVETGESTEAFF | TRBD1 | TRBV29-1 | NA | TRBJ1-1
TGCGCCAGCAGCGACCCACTAGCGGGAACCTACAATGAGCAGTTCTTC | CASSDPLAGTYNEQFF | TRBD2 | TRBV5-1 | once | TRBJ2-1
TGTGCCAGCAGACCTTGGCCGGGGTTTAATGAAAAACTGTTTTTT | CASRPWPGFNEKLFF | NA | TRBV7-9 | NA | TRBJ1-4
TGTGCCAGCAGTTTGAGGTGGGACTATGGCTACACCTTC | CASSLRWDYGYTF | NA | TRBV28 | NA | TRBJ1-2
TGTGCCATCAGCGAGGGACAGGGGACCCAGTACTTC | CAISEGQGTQYF | TRBD1 | TRBV10-3 | NA | TRBJ2-5
TGTGCCAGCAGTCGGGACAGCATGAACACTGAAGCTTTCTTT | CASSRDSMNTEAFF | TRBD1 | TRBV28 | NA | TRBJ1-1
TGCGCCAGCAGCCCTACTCCGGGACAGGGGGCGCAGGGCTACACCTTC | CASSPTPGQGAQGYTF | TRBD1 | TRBV5-1 | NA | TRBJ1-2
TGCAGTGCTAGATTTTATAACACTGAAGCTTTCTTT | CSARFYNTEAFF | NA | TRBV20-1 | NA | TRBJ1-1
TGCGCCAGCAGCTTGGCGGGACAGAGCACAGATACGCAGTATTTT | CASSLAGQSTDTQYF | TRBD1 | TRBV5-1 | NA | TRBJ2-3
TGTGCCACCAGCAGAGATCCGACAGGGAGGACCTTC | CATSRDPTGRTF | TRBD1 | TRBV15 | few | TRBJ1-2
TGCAGTGCCCCGGGCCCTGGGCCTGAAGCTTTCTTT | CSAPGPGPEAFF | NA | TRBV20-1 | NA | TRBJ1-1
TGTGCCAGTAGTATATCCGCTGGAAACACCATATATTTT | CASSISAGNTIYF | NA | TRBV19 | NA | TRBJ1-3
TGTGCCAGCAGCCCTAGGACTAGCGGGTACAATGAGCAGTTCTTC | CASSPRTSGYNEQFF | TRBD2 | TRBV9 | NA | TRBJ2-1
TGCGCCAGCAGCTTTACAGCGGCGAACACCGGGGAGCTGTTTTTT | CASSFTAANTGELFF | NA | TRBV5-1 | NA | TRBJ2-2
TGTGCCGTGCAAAGATCGGGAACCGGAAACACCATATATTTT | CAVQRSGTGNTIYF | NA | TRBV10-3 | NA | TRBJ1-3
TGTGCCAGCAGTGAAGCGGGGGTTAGCAATCAGCCCCAGCATTTT | CASSEAGVSNQPQHF | NA | TRBV2 | NA | TRBJ1-5
TGTGCCAGCAGTTTCGGACAGTTATATAGCAATCAGCCCCAGCATTTT | CASSFGQLYSNQPQHF | NA | TRBV12-3/TRBV12-4 | NA | TRBJ1-5
TGTGCCAGCAGTGAATCTAGGGATAACTATGGCTACACCTTC | CASSESRDNYGYTF | NA | TRBV2 | NA | TRBJ1-2
TGCAGTGCTAGAGAAGGGGCTGGCTACACCTTC | CSAREGAGYTF | NA | TRBV20-1 | NA | TRBJ1-2
TGTGCCATCAGTGTCGGACGGGATCAGCCCCAGCATTTT | CAISVGRDQPQHF | NA | TRBV10-3 | many | TRBJ1-5
TGTGCCAGCAGTCACCAATCCCCCGGACTAGCGGTCTCCTACGAGCAGTACTTC | CASSHQSPGLAVSYEQYF | TRBD2 | TRBV27 | NA | TRBJ2-7
TGTGCCATCTGTCCCGGAGGCAATCAGCCCCAGCATTTT | CAICPGGNQPQHF | NA | TRBV10-3 | NA | TRBJ1-5
TGTGCCAGCACCATTAAGGGGAATCCTGAAGCTTTCTTT | CASTIKGNPEAFF | NA | TRBV7-9 | few | TRBJ1-1
TGTGCCAGTCATTCCCCCGGGGGCCCTAATCAGCCCCAGCATTTT | CASHSPGGPNQPQHF | NA | TRBV19 | few | TRBJ1-5
TGTGCCAGCAGTTTCGAGGGCGAGTCACCCCTCCACTTT | CASSFEGESPLHF | NA | TRBV12-3/TRBV12-4 | NA | TRBJ1-6
TGTGCCAGCAGTTTAGGGAACAGGGACACACAGCAGCCCCAGCATTTT | CASSLGNRDTQQPQHF | NA | TRBV12-3/TRBV12-4 | few | TRBJ1-5
TGTGCCAGCAGTTACTCGAGTCCGGGGTCAACTAATGAAAAACTGTTTTTT | CASSYSSPGSTNEKLFF | NA | TRBV6-5 | few | TRBJ1-4
TGCAGCGTCACTCCCAGGAACTATGGCTACACCTTC | CSVTPRNYGYTF | NA | TRBV29-1 | few | TRBJ1-2
TGTGCCAGCAGTTCTTGGACAGGAGAGGCTTTCTTT | CASSSWTGEAFF | TRBD1 | TRBV28 | few | TRBJ1-1
TGTGCCACCAGCAGAGAAGACAGCGCGATCTACGAGCAGTACTTC | CATSREDSAIYEQYF | NA | TRBV15 | NA | TRBJ2-7
TGTGCCAGCAGAAGACCGGGACAGGTCAACACTGAAGCTTTCTTT | CASRRPGQVNTEAFF | TRBD1 | TRBV6-2/TRBV6-3 | few | TRBJ1-1
TGTGCCAGCAGCTTAGAACCGGAGAACACCATATATTTT | CASSLEPENTIYF | NA | TRBV7-6 | NA | TRBJ1-3
TGCGCCAGCAGCCAGGCCCCGGGACAGGGCTATGGCTACACCTTC | CASSQAPGQGYGYTF | TRBD1 | TRBV4-3 | few | TRBJ1-2
TGCAGTGCTAGAGGCCTCAGGGGGGGTGAAAAACTGTTTTTT | CSARGLRGGEKLFF | TRBD1 | TRBV20-1 | few | TRBJ1-4
TGTGCCAGCAGTCAGGGAGACACTGAAGCTTTCTTT | CASSQGDTEAFF | NA | TRBV9 | NA | TRBJ1-1
TGTGCCAGCAGCCCACCTCCGACGGGCTTAAGCAATCAGCCCCAGCATTTT | CASSPPPTGLSNQPQHF | NA | TRBV7-2 | NA | TRBJ1-5
TGTGCCAGCAGTGAGGACAGGGGTGGCTATGGCTACACCTTC | CASSEDRGGYGYTF | TRBD1 | TRBV27 | NA | TRBJ1-2
TGTGCCAGCACCCAGCGGGACAGGGGGCTTGGCCAGCCCCAGCATTTT | CASTQRDRGLGQPQHF | TRBD1 | TRBV2 | NA | TRBJ1-5
TGTGCCAGCAGTCCGAAACTTCCGCCTACAGTACGGGACTCTGGAAACACCATATATTTT | CASSPKLPPTVRDSGNTIYF | NA | TRBV12-3/TRBV12-4 | NA | TRBJ1-3
TGTGCCACCAGTGATTTCCGGGACAGTTCAAATGAGCAGTTCTTC | CATSDFRDSSNEQFF | TRBD1 | TRBV24-1 | NA | TRBJ2-1
TGCGCCAGCAGCTTCGGTAGTGGCGGACAGTCTGAAAAACTGTTTTTT | CASSFGSGGQSEKLFF | NA | TRBV5-1 | NA | TRBJ1-4
TGTGCCAGCAGCCCCCGGGCAGGGTCTAACTATGGCTACACCTTC | CASSPRAGSNYGYTF | NA | TRBV12-3/TRBV12-4 | NA | TRBJ1-2
TGCAGTGCGTCGCAGGGTTTTAATGAAAAACTGTTTTTT | CSASQGFNEKLFF | NA | TRBV20-1 | NA | TRBJ1-4